A single count supports the clone carrying this TCR beta chain. This sample stems from a study of blood T cell repertoires in COVID-19. Study-wide context: Sources were T cells, B-cell-depleted T cells, or PBMCs; the material itself was cDNA or gDNA.

Original data processing: Reference gene primer amplification gave estimated nucleated cell counts. Sequencing used immunoSEQ multiplex PCR; TCRdb keeps in-frame clones, though not all of them. That table furnishes V, J and clone size, whereas the DNA furnished D and trimming. The sample yields hundreds of thousands of clones, about 80% seen once. This CDR3 contains 14 residues. The J segment lost 2 bases and the V segment lost 3 bases, leaving 1 base of the junction unmatched. Germline V gene sequence: CDR1 SGHTA, CDR2 FQGNSA. V gene TRBV7-2 combines with J gene TRBJ2-7, with 10 bases matching TRBD2. The TCR comes from an elderly woman with acute or convalescent COVID-19. The sample was peripheral blood. The DNA for the CDR3 is TGTGCCAGCAGCTTTAGCGGGGGGACCTACGAGCAGTACTTC. It codes for CASSFSGGTYEQYF.